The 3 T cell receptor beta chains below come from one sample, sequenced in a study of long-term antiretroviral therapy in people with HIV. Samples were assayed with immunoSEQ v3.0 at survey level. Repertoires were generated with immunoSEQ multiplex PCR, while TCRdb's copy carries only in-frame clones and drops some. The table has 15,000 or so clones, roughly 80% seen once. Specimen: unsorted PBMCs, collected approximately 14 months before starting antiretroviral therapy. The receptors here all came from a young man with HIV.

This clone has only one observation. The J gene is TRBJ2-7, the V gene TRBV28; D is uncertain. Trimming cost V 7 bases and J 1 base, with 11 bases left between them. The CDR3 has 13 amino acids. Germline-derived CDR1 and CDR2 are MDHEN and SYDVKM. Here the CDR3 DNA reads TGTGCCAGCACCCGAAGGGTTTCCTACGAGCAGTACTTC. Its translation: CASTRRVSYEQYF.

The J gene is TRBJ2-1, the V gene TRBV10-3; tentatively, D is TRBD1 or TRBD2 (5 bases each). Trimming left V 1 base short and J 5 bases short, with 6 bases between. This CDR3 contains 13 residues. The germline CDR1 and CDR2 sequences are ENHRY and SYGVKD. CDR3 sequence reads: CAISEWGNNEQFF. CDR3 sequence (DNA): TGTGCCATCAGTGAGTGGGGGAACAATGAGCAGTTCTTC.

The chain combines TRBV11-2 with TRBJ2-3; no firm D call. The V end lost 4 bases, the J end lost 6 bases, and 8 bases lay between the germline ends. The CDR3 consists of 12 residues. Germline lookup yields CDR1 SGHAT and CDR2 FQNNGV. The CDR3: CASSSFGDTQYF. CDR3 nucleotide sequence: TGTGCCAGCAGCTCATTCGGGGATACGCAGTATTTT.